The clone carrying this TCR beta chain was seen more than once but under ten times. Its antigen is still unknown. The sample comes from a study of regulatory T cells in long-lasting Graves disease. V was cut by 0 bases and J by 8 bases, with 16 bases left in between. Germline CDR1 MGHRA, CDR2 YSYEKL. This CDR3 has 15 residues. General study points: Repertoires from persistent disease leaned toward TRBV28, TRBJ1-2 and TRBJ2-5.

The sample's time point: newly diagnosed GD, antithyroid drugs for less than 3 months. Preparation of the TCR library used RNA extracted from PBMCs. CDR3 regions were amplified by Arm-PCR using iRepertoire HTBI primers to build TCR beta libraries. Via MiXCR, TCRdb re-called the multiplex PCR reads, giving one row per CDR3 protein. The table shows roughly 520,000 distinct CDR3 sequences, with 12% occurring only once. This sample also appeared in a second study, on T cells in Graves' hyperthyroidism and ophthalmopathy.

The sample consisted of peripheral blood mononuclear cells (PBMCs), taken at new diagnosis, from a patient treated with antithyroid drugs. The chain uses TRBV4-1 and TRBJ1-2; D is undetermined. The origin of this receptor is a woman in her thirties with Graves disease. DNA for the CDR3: TGCGCCAGCAGCCAAGAACAATCCTCCCTTCGGGGCTACACCTTC. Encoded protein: CASSQEQSSLRGYTF.